This passage covers 3 T cell receptor beta chains from one sample sequenced in a study of cytomegalovirus exposure and HLA in healthy donors. Primers for the PCR totalled 60 Vbeta and 13 Jbeta. Repertoires were generated with immunoSEQ multiplex PCR, while TCRdb's copy carries only in-frame clones and drops some. Among over 70,000 clones listed, approximately 70% were seen once. The sample consisted of PBMCs. The source is a woman aged 45-65 years in good health and CMV-seropositive.

This clone was detected only a few times. The J gene is TRBJ1-6, the V gene TRBV9; tentative D call: TRBD1 (6 bases). V gave up 0 bases and J gave up 8 bases, with 9 bases separating them. This CDR3 has 14 residues. Germline lookup yields CDR1 SGDLS and CDR2 YYNGEE. CDR3 residues: CASSVEDSHSPLHF. The DNA of the CDR3 is TGTGCCAGCAGCGTAGAGGACAGCCATTCACCCCTCCACTTT.

This clone was counted between two and nine times. The J gene is TRBJ1-4, the V gene TRBV9; D possibly corresponds to TRBD1 (5 bases). This CDR3 is built from 16 residues. CDR1 is SGDLS and CDR2 is YYNGEE in the germline V gene. Trimming removed 2 bases from V and 4 bases from J, with 15 bases in between. The chain's CDR3 is CASSVDSGFGNEKLFF. In DNA, the CDR3 is TGTGCCAGCAGCGTCGACTCAGGGTTTGGTAATGAAAAACTGTTTTTT.

V gene TRBV27 combines with J gene TRBJ2-7; tentative D call: TRBD1 (6 bases). Germline V lookup: CDR1 MNHEY, CDR2 SMNVEV (reference sequence). The CDR3 length is 13 residues. Trimming shortened V by 6 bases and J by 3 bases, and 12 bases separated the two germline ends. CDR3 DNA sequence: TGTGCCAGCAGCCAGACAGGTTACTACGAGCAGTACTTC. Protein sequence: CASSQTGYYEQYF.